The next 22 T cell receptor beta chains were all read from a single sample in a study of blood T cell repertoires in COVID-19. Sequencing was performed with immunoSEQ multiplex PCR; in TCRdb, only in-frame clones are kept and a portion is missing. The table has about 280,000 clones, around 87% seen once; the top ten hold 2.1%. The sequenced material came from peripheral blood. Receptors were obtained from a woman in her 30s who had recovered from COVID-19.

This sequence joins TRBV7-6 and TRBJ2-7; 8 bases map to TRBD2. CDR1 is SGHVS, CDR2 FNYEAQ, per germline. V gave up 1 base and J gave up 4 bases; unmatched junction bases: 9. The CDR3 is made up of 16 amino acids. Here the CDR3 reads CASSLGGVAGGYEQYF. The DNA for the CDR3 is TGTGCCAGCAGCTTAGGCGGAGTCGCGGGAGGATACGAGCAGTACTTC.

V is TRBV6-1 and J is TRBJ1-1; 12 positions match TRBD1. This CDR3 contains 16 residues. Trimming at V came to 4 bases and at J to 3 bases, leaving 6 bases not matched to a gene. Germline loops: CDR1 MNHNS, CDR2 SASEGT. The CDR3 DNA follows: TGTGCCAGCAGTGCCGGGACAGGGGGCGGGTACACTGAAGCTTTCTTT. Amino acid sequence: CASSAGTGGGYTEAFF.

The chain carries TRBV14 and TRBJ2-7; 9 positions match TRBD2. The CDR3 contains 14 residues. The germline V gene encodes CDR1 SGHDN and CDR2 FVKESK. J lost 7 bases, V lost 3 bases, and 7 bases had no gene match. CDR3 loop: CASSQIAGAGEQYF. The CDR3 DNA is TGTGCCAGCAGCCAGATAGCGGGGGCGGGGGAGCAGTACTTC.

V is TRBV9 and J is TRBJ2-5, with D possibly TRBD1 on 5 matching bases. Trimming pared 2 bases from V and 1 base from J, leaving 6 bases between. Germline CDR1 and CDR2: SGDLS and YYNGEE. The CDR3 consists of 13 residues. CDR3 sequence reads: CASSVGPQETQYF. CDR3 coding DNA: TGTGCCAGCAGCGTGGGGCCCCAAGAGACCCAGTACTTC.

J is TRBJ1-1 and V is TRBV12-3 or TRBV12-4, with a tentative D call TRBD1 (6 bases). Trimming took 8 bases from V and 3 from J, leaving 13 bases between them. The CDR3 contains 13 residues. The CDR3 here is CASGGAGHTEAFF. The CDR3 DNA is TGTGCCAGCGGGGGGGCAGGTCACACTGAAGCTTTCTTT.

The rearrangement links TRBV6-1 to TRBJ1-3, with D perhaps TRBD1 (5 bases). The CDR3 extends over 17 amino acids. The germline V gene encodes CDR1 MNHNS and CDR2 SASEGT. V lost 3 bases and J 0 bases, leaving 15 bases between the germline ends. The CDR3 bases are TGTGCCAGCAGTGAGTGGGGGGAGGTTTTCTCTGGAAACACCATATATTTT. It codes for CASSEWGEVFSGNTIYF.

The chain recombines TRBV7-2 with TRBJ2-5; weak D call: TRBD2 (6 bases). The CDR3 extends over 16 amino acids. Germline V lookup: CDR1 SGHTA, CDR2 FQGNSA. Deletions cut 3 bases from V and 2 bases from J, with 16 bases between. The CDR3 reads CASSFPTGRGQETQYF. CDR3 bases: TGTGCCAGCAGCTTTCCGACGGGCCGGGGGCAAGAGACCCAGTACTTC.

V usage is TRBV20-1 and J usage is TRBJ2-7; D is possibly TRBD1 (6 bases). From germline, CDR1 is DFQATT and CDR2 SNEGSKA (reference sequence). The length of the CDR3 is 11 residues. The V end was cut by 6 bases, the J end by 5 bases, with 11 bases between. The CDR3 loop is CSARRQDEQYF. CDR3 DNA sequence: TGCAGTGCCAGACGACAGGACGAGCAGTACTTC.

This chain's CDR3 is CASSPDRKLFF. CDR3 nucleotides: TGTGCCAGCAGCCCAGACAGGAAACTGTTTTTT. The chain recombines TRBV7-2 with TRBJ1-4, with D tentatively TRBD1 (6 bases). Germline assignment: CDR1 SGHTA and CDR2 FQGNSA. Trimming removed 5 bases at V and 11 bases at J, with 9 bases between. The CDR3 covers 11 residues.

This clone occurred once. V and J are TRBV19 and TRBJ2-1, with TRBD2 matching 9 bases. The germline V gene has CDR1 LNHDA and CDR2 SQIVND (reference sequence). This CDR3 is built from 13 residues. V gave up 3 bases and J gave up 9 bases; unmatched junction bases: 3. CDR3 DNA sequence: TGTGCCAGTAGTATGGCGGGAGGGCTTGAGCAGTTCTTC. It specifies CASSMAGGLEQFF. Complete variable domain (other parts from reference TRBV19 and TRBJ2-1): DGGITQSPKYLFRKEGQNVTLSCEQNLNHDAMYWYRQDPGQGLRLIYYSQIVNDFQKGDIAEGYSVSREKKESFPLTVTSAQKNPTAFYLCASSMAGGLEQFFGPGTRLTVL.

The chain links TRBV19 to TRBJ1-2, with 7 bases matching TRBD1. From germline, CDR1 is LNHDA and CDR2 SQIVND (reference sequence). The CDR3 has 13 residues. Losses at the gene ends were 5 bases for V and 7 bases for J; bases not matched to a gene: 7. CDR3 coding DNA: TGTGCCAGTAGTTGGACAGGACTTGGTGGCTACACCTTC. Encoded protein: CASSWTGLGGYTF. Complete variable domain (other parts from reference TRBV19 and TRBJ1-2): DGGITQSPKYLFRKEGQNVTLSCEQNLNHDAMYWYRQDPGQGLRLIYYSQIVNDFQKGDIAEGYSVSREKKESFPLTVTSAQKNPTAFYLCASSWTGLGGYTFGSGTRLTVV.

V and J are TRBV27 and TRBJ1-1, with a weak D call TRBD1 (6 bases). This CDR3 region has 15 residues. CDR1 MNHEY and CDR2 SMNVEV come from the germline V gene (reference sequence). Trimming cost V 6 bases and J 2 bases, with 16 bases left between them. The DNA of the CDR3 is TGTGCCAGCAGAGGGACAAGAGGTCTCAACACTGAAGCTTTCTTT. Translated, it gives CASRGTRGLNTEAFF.

This clone has more than one count but fewer than ten. The chain combines TRBV6-6 with TRBJ1-5; no definite D call. This CDR3 contains 13 residues. Germline V gene lookup returns CDR1 MNHNY and CDR2 SVGAGI (reference sequence). V lost 5 bases and J 3 bases, leaving 8 bases between the germline ends. The CDR3 coding sequence is TGTGCCAGCAGTCCGAGCCTCAATCAGCCCCAGCATTTT. Encoded protein: CASSPSLNQPQHF.

This clone appeared many times. V and J are TRBV19 and TRBJ1-5; D is uncertain. Per germline, CDR1 LNHDA and CDR2 SQIVND (reference sequence). This CDR3 spans 17 amino acids. Between the trimmed V and J ends, which lost 3 bases and 3 bases, there was a span of 18 bases. This chain's CDR3 is CASSIGGVGAPNQPQHF. DNA of the CDR3: TGTGCCAGTAGTATTGGCGGCGTGGGTGCGCCCAATCAGCCCCAGCATTTT.

The chain couples TRBV28 to TRBJ2-1, with 7 bases matching TRBD2. CDR3 length: 17 amino acids. The J segment lost 0 bases and the V segment lost 2 bases, leaving 7 bases of the junction unmatched. Germline V gene lookup returns CDR1 MDHEN and CDR2 SYDVKM. In nucleotides, the CDR3 is TGTGCCAGCAGTTTAGAAGGCGCGGGAGTCTCCTACAATGAGCAGTTCTTC. Translating gives CASSLEGAGVSYNEQFF.

This chain links TRBV28 with TRBJ2-2, with a weak D call TRBD1 (5 bases). Per germline, CDR1 MDHEN and CDR2 SYDVKM. The CDR3 is 13 residues long. Trimming took off 3 bases at V and 7 bases at J, with 9 bases between the two ends. The CDR3 region has the DNA TGTGCCAGCAGTTTGGCAGGGCACGGGGAGCTGTTTTTT. Its translation is CASSLAGHGELFF.

This clone came up a few times. V is TRBV3-1 (or the pseudogene TRBV3-2) and J is TRBJ2-2, with 7 bases aligning to TRBD2. CDR1 LGHDT and CDR2 YNNKEL come from the germline V gene (reference sequence). V gave up 4 bases and J gave up 3 bases; unmatched junction bases: 8. This CDR3 is 16 amino acids long. Written as DNA, the CDR3 is TGTGCCAGCAGCCCGGGGCTAGCGGTAGACACCGGGGAGCTGTTTTTT. It translates to CASSPGLAVDTGELFF.

The chain uses TRBV7-9 and TRBJ2-7; D is uncertain. Germline CDR1 SEHNR, CDR2 FQNEAQ (reference sequence). There are 13 residues in the CDR3. Deletions cut 2 bases from V and 5 bases from J, with 10 bases between. The CDR3 sequence: CASSLLVPNEQYF. In nucleotides, the CDR3 is TGTGCCAGCAGCTTATTAGTGCCAAACGAGCAGTACTTC.

The chain recombines TRBV7-2 with TRBJ2-2, with TRBD2 as a possible D gene (6 bases). There are 15 residues in the CDR3. Trimming left V 3 bases short and J 1 base short, with 9 bases between. Germline lookup yields CDR1 SGHTA and CDR2 FQGNSA. This CDR3 is CASSFGSVNTGELFF. The CDR3 coding sequence is TGTGCCAGCAGCTTCGGGAGCGTGAACACCGGGGAGCTGTTTTTT. The full variable domain, rest sourced from reference TRBV7-2 and TRBJ2-2, is GAGVSQSPSNKVTEKGKDVELRCDPISGHTALYWYRQSLGQGLEFLIYFQGNSAPDKSGLPSDRFSAERTGGSVSTLTIQRTQQEDSAVYLCASSFGSVNTGELFFGEGSRLTVL.

The CDR3 loop is CASSLGADSSYEQYF. The CDR3 bases are TGCGCCAGCAGCTTGGGGGCCGACAGCTCCTACGAGCAGTACTTC. J is TRBJ2-7 and V is TRBV5-1, with TRBD1 as a possible D gene (5 bases). The germline CDR1 and CDR2 sequences are SGHRS and YFSETQ. Trimming took off 0 bases at V and 0 bases at J, with 10 bases between the two ends. The CDR3 length is 15 residues.

The chain uses TRBV28 and TRBJ1-2, with 10 positions matching TRBD1. V gave up 3 bases and J gave up 6 bases; unmatched junction bases: 1. Germline loops: CDR1 MDHEN, CDR2 SYDVKM. The CDR3 runs 13 residues. DNA of the CDR3: TGTGCCAGCAGTTTGGACAGGGGGAATGGCTACACCTTC. It yields the protein CASSLDRGNGYTF.

V gene TRBV5-1 combines with J gene TRBJ2-7; TRBD2 matches 8 bases. This CDR3 is 15 amino acids long. Germline V gene data show CDR1 as SGHRS and CDR2 as YFSETQ. V lost 3 bases and J lost 1; bases outside the gene matches: 6. This chain's CDR3 is CASSSQSGSSYEQYF. The CDR3 DNA reads as TGCGCCAGCAGCTCTCAGAGCGGGAGTTCCTACGAGCAGTACTTC.